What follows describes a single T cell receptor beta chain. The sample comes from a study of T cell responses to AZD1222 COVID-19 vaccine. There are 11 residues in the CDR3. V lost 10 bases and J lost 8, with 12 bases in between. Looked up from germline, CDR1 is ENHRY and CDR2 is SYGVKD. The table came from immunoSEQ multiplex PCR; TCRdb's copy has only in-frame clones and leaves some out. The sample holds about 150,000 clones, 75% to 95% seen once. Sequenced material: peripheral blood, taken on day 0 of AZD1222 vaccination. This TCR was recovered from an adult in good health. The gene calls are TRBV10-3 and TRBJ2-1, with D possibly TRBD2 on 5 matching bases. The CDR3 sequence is CATPMRDEQFF. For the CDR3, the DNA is TGTGCCACCCCAATGAGGGATGAGCAGTTCTTC.